The entry that follows covers one T cell receptor beta chain sequence. Its specificity is not known. Germline CDR1 and CDR2: MDHEN and SYDVKM. Deletions cut 1 base from V and 6 bases from J, with 7 bases between. The CDR3 is 12 residues long. Produced via immunoSEQ multiplex PCR; TCRdb's table is partial and in-frame only. The sample shows tens of thousands of clones, roughly 90% of them seen only once. The sample is drawn from a study of monozygotic twins with cystic fibrosis. Study conclusions and caveats: Median Simpson clonality of 0.0095 suggested naive T cells predominated. Nucleotide-identical clonotype sharing was significantly higher within monozygotic CF twin pairs than between unrelated CF individuals.

The J gene is TRBJ2-7, the V gene TRBV28; D may be TRBD2 (5 bases). The receptor was isolated from a girl aged 2-9 years with cystic fibrosis. Sample: blood. CDR3 in DNA: TGTGCCAGCAGTTTATTTGGGAGCGAGCAGTACTTC. The encoded protein is CASSLFGSEQYF.